Detailed here is one T cell receptor (beta chain). The source of the sample is a study of technical replicates of blood from several donors. Assay: immunoSEQ multiplex PCR; the TCRdb copy retains only in-frame clones and omits some. The data contain tens of thousands of clones, about 96% of them singletons. Germline assignment: CDR1 GTSNPN and CDR2 SVGIG (reference sequence). Trimming shortened V by 1 base and J by 4 bases, and 11 bases separated the two germline ends. The CDR3 covers 14 residues. The TCR comes from a human donor in good health. The V gene is TRBV30, the J gene TRBJ1-5; tentative D call: TRBD1 (6 bases). Sequenced sample: T cells isolated from PBMCs. CDR3 residues: CAWSGQATNQPQHF. The CDR3 DNA follows: TGTGCCTGGAGTGGACAGGCGACTAATCAGCCCCAGCATTTT.